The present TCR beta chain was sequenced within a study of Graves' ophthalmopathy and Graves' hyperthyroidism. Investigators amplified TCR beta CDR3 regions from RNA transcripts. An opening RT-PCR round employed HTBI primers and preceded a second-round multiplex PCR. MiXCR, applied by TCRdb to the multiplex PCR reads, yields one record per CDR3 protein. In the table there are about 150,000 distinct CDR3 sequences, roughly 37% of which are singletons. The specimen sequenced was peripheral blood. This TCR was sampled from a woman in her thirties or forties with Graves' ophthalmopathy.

The CDR3 region has the DNA TGTGCCAGCAGTGATGTAAGGGGGCAGAGCACCGGGGAGCTGTTTTTT. Its protein is CASSDVRGQSTGELFF. The chain has TRBV25-1 and TRBJ2-2; TRBD1 matches 7 bases. The V segment lost 3 bases and the J segment 4 bases; nucleotides outside the gene matches: 8. Germline lookup yields CDR1 MGHDK and CDR2 SYGVNS. This CDR3 is built from 16 residues.